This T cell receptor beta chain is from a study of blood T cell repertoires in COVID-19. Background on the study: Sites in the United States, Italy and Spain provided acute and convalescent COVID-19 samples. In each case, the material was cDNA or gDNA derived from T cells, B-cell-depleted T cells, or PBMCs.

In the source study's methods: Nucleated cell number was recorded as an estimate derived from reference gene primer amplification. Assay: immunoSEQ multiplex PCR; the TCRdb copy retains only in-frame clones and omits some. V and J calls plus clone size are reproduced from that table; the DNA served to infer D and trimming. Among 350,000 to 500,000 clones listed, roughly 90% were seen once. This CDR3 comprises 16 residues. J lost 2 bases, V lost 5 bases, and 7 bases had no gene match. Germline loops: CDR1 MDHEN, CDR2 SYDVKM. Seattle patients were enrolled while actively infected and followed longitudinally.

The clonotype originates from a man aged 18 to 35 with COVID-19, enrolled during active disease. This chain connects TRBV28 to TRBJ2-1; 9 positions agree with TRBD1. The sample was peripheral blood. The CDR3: CASSAGGQGAYNEQFF. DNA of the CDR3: TGTGCCAGCAGTGCAGGGGGACAGGGTGCCTACAATGAGCAGTTCTTC.